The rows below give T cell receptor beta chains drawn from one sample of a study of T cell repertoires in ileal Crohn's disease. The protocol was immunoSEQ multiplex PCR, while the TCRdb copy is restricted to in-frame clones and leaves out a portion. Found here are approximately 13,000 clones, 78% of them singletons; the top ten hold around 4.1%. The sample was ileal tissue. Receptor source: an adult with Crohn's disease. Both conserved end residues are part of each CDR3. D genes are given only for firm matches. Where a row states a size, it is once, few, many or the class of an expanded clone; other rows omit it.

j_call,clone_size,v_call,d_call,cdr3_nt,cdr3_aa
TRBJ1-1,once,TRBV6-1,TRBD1,TGTGCCAGCAGTGTGCAGGGGGGGAACACTGAAGCTTTCTTT,CASSVQGGNTEAFF
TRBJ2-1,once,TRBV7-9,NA,TGTGCCAGCAGCTTAGTGCGGCGCGGCTACAATGAGCAGTTCTTC,CASSLVRRGYNEQFF
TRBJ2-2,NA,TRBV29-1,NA,TGCAGCGTTGAAGTGCCAGGGAACACCGGGGAGCTGTTTTTT,CSVEVPGNTGELFF
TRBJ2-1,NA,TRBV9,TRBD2,TGTGCCAGCAGCGTAGTAACTAGCGGGGACAATGAGCAGTTCTTC,CASSVVTSGDNEQFF
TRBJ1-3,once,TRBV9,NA,TGTGCCAGCAGCGCTCCCCCGGGCTCTGGAAACACCATATATTTT,CASSAPPGSGNTIYF
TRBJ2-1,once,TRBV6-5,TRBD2,TGTGCCAGCAGTAAAACCGGGACTAGCAACAATGAGCAGTTCTTC,CASSKTGTSNNEQFF
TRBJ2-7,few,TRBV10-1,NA,TGCGCCAGCAGTGAGTCTGGCAACTCCTACGAGCAGTACTTC,CASSESGNSYEQYF
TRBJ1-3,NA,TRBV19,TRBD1,TGTGCCAGTAGCCTCCCGGGACAGACAATGAGAAACACCATATATTTT,CASSLPGQTMRNTIYF
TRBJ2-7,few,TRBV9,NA,TGTGCCAGCAGCGTAGGTGTAGATCCCTACGAGCAGTACTTC,CASSVGVDPYEQYF
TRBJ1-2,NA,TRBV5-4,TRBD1,TGTGCCAGCAGCCAAGGACAGGGGAACTCGAATGGCTACACCTTC,CASSQGQGNSNGYTF
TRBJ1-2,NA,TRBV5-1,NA,TGCGCCAGCAGCGTGGACGGGGACTATGGCTACACCTTC,CASSVDGDYGYTF
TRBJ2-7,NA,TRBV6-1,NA,TGTGCCAGCAGTGAAAATGGGGGCCTGGGCGAGCAGTACTTC,CASSENGGLGEQYF
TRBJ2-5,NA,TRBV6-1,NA,TGTGCCAGCAGTGGAACTCGGGCGGGCAAAGAGACCCAGTACTTC,CASSGTRAGKETQYF
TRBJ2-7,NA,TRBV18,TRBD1,TGTGCCAGCTCACCGTCCGGGACAGAGACCTACGAGCAGTACTTC,CASSPSGTETYEQYF
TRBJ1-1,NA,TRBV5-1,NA,TGCGCCAGCAGCTTGGGGGCGACAGTCACTGAAGCTTTCTTT,CASSLGATVTEAFF
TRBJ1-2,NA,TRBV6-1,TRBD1,TGTGCCAGCAGTTCCGGGACAGCTCTCAGCTATGGCTACACCTTC,CASSSGTALSYGYTF
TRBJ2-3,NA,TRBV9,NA,TGTGCCAGCAGCGCCCGGAGGGACTCCTACACAGATACGCAGTATTTT,CASSARRDSYTDTQYF
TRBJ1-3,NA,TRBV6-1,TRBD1,TGTGCCAGCTGGCAAGGGGGCTTGACGGACACCATATATTTT,CASWQGGLTDTIYF
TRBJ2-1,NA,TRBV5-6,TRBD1,TGTGCCAGCAGCTTAAGGGGACAGGGGGCAAATGAGCAGTTCTTC,CASSLRGQGANEQFF
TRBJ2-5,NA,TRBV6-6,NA,TGTGCCAGCAGTTCCGGAGTGGAGACCCAGTACTTC,CASSSGVETQYF
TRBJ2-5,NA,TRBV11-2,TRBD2,TGTGCCAGCAGCTTAGGTTCCAGCGGGGGCCAAGAGACCCAGTACTTC,CASSLGSSGGQETQYF
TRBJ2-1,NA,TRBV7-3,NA,TGTGCCAGCAGCTTAGATTTCGGCAATGAGCAGTTCTTC,CASSLDFGNEQFF
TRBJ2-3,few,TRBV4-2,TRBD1,TGTGCCAGCAGCCACAGGGGGTTGGCAGATACGCAGTATTTT,CASSHRGLADTQYF
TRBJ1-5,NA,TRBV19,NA,TGTGCCAGTAGTATAAGGAACATCGCGGGCAATCAGCCCCAGCATTTT,CASSIRNIAGNQPQHF
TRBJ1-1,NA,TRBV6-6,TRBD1,TGTGCCAGCACCCATGGACAGGGTGGGACTGAAGCTTTCTTT,CASTHGQGGTEAFF
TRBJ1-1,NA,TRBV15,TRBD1,TGTGCCACCAGCGCCATACAGGGGGTCATGAACACTGAAGCTTTCTTT,CATSAIQGVMNTEAFF
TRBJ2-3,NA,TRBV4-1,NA,TGCGCCAGCAGCCAAACGGTAAACACAGATACGCAGTATTTT,CASSQTVNTDTQYF
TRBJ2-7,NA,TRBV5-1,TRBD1,TGCGCCAGCAGCTACCGGGACAGCAACTACGAGCAGTACTTC,CASSYRDSNYEQYF
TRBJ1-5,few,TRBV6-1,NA,TGTGCCAGCAGACAGGGCACGGGGAATCAGCCCCAGCATTTT,CASRQGTGNQPQHF
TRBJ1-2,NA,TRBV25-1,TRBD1,TGTGCCAGCACCGGACAGGGGACCTATGGCTACACCTTC,CASTGQGTYGYTF
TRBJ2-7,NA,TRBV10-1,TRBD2,TGCGCCAGCAGTGAGTACGTGGGGCGGGAGTTCAACGAGCAGTACTTC,CASSEYVGREFNEQYF
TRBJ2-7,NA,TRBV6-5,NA,TGTGCCAGCAGCCCGACTGTTACCTACGAGCAGTACTTC,CASSPTVTYEQYF